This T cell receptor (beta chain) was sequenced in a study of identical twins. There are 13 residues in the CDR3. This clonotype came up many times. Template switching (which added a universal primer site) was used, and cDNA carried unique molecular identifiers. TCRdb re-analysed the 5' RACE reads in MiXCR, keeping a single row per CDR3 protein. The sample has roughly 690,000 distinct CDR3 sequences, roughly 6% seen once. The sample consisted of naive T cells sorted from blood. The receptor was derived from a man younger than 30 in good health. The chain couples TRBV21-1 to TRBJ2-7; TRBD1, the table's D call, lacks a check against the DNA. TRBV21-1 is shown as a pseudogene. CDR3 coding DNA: TGTGCCAGCAGCAACTCTCAGGGGTACGAGCAGTACGTC. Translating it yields CASSNSQGYEQYV.